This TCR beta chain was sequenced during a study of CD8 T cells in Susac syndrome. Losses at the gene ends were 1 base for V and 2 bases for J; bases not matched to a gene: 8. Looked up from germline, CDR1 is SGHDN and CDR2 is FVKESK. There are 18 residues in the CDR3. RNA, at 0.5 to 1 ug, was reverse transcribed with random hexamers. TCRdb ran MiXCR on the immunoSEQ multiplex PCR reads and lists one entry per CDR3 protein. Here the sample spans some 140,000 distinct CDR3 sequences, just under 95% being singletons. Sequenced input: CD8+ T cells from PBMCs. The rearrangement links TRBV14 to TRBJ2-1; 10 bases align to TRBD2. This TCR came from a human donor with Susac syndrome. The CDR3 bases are TGTGCCAGCAGCCAAGGGAGGCTAGCGGGAGCGGCCTACAATGAGCAGTTCTTC. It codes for CASSQGRLAGAAYNEQFF.